One sample yielded the 20 T cell receptor beta chains listed below, sequenced in a study of blood T cell repertoires in COVID-19 (dated by TCRdb to about 2020). The library was obtained by the immunoSEQ multiplex PCR assay. The table was pulled from immuneACCESS by TCRdb, which kept in-frame rearrangements only. Such tables lose some clones; where checked, under half of the loss comes from unresolved V genes, and the rest has no known cause. This sample holds about 300,000 clones; around 86% were observed only once. Together, the top ten hold approximately 1.5% of the sample. The source material was peripheral blood. The receptors were sampled from a woman aged 40 to 55 who had recovered from COVID-19.

The V gene is TRBV5-8, the J gene TRBJ1-5, with 9 bases that match TRBD1. With V trimmed by 4 bases and J by 2 bases, 16 bases remained unmatched. Germline values: CDR1 SGHTS, CDR2 YDEGEE. This CDR3 spans 19 amino acids. This chain's CDR3 is CASSQAQGAGISGNQPQHF. CDR3 nucleotides: TGTGCCAGCAGCCAAGCACAGGGGGCAGGAATATCTGGCAATCAGCCCCAGCATTTT.

This clone occurred once. Here the CDR3 reads CASSLVGGIPYEQYF. CDR3 in DNA: TGTGCCAGCAGCTTAGTCGGCGGGATACCCTACGAGCAGTACTTC. The chain uses TRBV11-2 and TRBJ2-7, with D maybe TRBD2 (6 bases). CDR3 size: 15 residues. Germline CDR1 and CDR2: SGHAT and FQNNGV. The V and J ends lost 1 base and 2 bases respectively, with 12 bases between them.

The genes are TRBV5-6 and TRBJ1-2, with 8 nucleotides matching TRBD1. This CDR3 region has 16 residues. CDR1 and CDR2 (germline): SGHDT, YYEEEE. V dropped 4 bases and J dropped 4; count of bases not matched to a gene: 12. In DNA, the CDR3 is TGTGCCAGCAGCAGGGGACAGGTCCGGGTTAGCTATGGCTACACCTTC. Encoded protein: CASSRGQVRVSYGYTF.

The chain couples TRBV18 to TRBJ1-2; 9 bases align to TRBD1. The J segment lost 1 base and the V segment lost 4 bases, leaving 7 bases of the junction unmatched. CDR1 is KGHSH and CDR2 is LQKENI in the germline V gene. The CDR3 runs to 16 residues. CDR3: CASSLEGTGFNYGYTF. DNA of the CDR3: TGTGCCAGCTCACTCGAAGGGACAGGGTTTAACTATGGCTACACCTTC.

This chain joins TRBV3-1 (or the pseudogene TRBV3-2) and TRBJ1-6; D is ambiguous. The CDR3 is made up of 16 amino acids. Trimming pared 4 bases from V and 0 bases from J, leaving 10 bases between. The germline V gene has CDR1 LGHDT and CDR2 YNNKEL (reference sequence). The CDR3: CASSPGGGSYNSPLHF. The DNA for the CDR3 is TGTGCCAGCAGCCCGGGTGGCGGCTCCTATAATTCACCCCTCCACTTT.

This sequence joins TRBV9 and TRBJ1-1; 8 bases map to TRBD1. From germline, CDR1 is SGDLS and CDR2 YYNGEE. The CDR3 consists of 12 residues. V was clipped by 3 bases and J by 11 bases; unmatched bases: 6. The CDR3 DNA is TGTGCCAGCAGCGCCAGGGGGCGCTCGGCTTTCTTT. Protein sequence: CASSARGRSAFF.

This clone was picked up one time. This specimen includes other DNA sequences encoding the same CDR3. J is TRBJ2-3 and V is TRBV24-1; TRBD1 matches 8 bases. J was trimmed by 1 base and V by 5 bases; bases with no gene match: 4. Germline values: CDR1 KGHDR, CDR2 SFDVKD. The CDR3 has 15 amino acids. DNA of the CDR3: TGTGCCACCAGTGCTGGACAGGGACGCACAGATACGCAGTATTTT. As protein: CATSAGQGRTDTQYF.

This chain connects TRBV7-9 to TRBJ1-1; D remains ambiguous. V was cut by 5 bases and J by 6 bases, with 10 bases left in between. This CDR3 has 12 amino acids. Per the germline V gene, CDR1 is SEHNR and CDR2 is FQNEAQ (reference sequence). CDR3 DNA sequence: TGTGCCAGCAGCCCCTGGGCATCTGAAGCTTTCTTT. As protein: CASSPWASEAFF. Together with reference TRBV7-9 and TRBJ1-1, the CDR3 gives the full variable domain: DTGVSQNPRHKITKRGQNVTFRCDPISEHNRLYWYRQTLGQGPEFLTYFQNEAQLEKSRLLSDRFSAERPKGSFSTLEIQRTEQGDSAMYLCASSPWASEAFFGQGTRLTVV.

The rearrangement links TRBV7-8 to TRBJ2-7; D is possibly TRBD2 (6 bases). The CDR3 length is 13 residues. The germline V gene encodes CDR1 SGHVS and CDR2 FQNEAQ. The V and J ends lost 7 bases and 1 base respectively, with 11 bases between them. Written as DNA, the CDR3 is TGTGCCAGCACTCGGGGGAGATCCTACGAGCAGTACTTC. This sequence encodes CASTRGRSYEQYF.

In this sample, this clone turned up once. The chain uses TRBV5-4 and TRBJ2-2; D remains ambiguous. The V end was cut by 2 bases, the J end by 6 bases, with 8 bases between. CDR1 is SGHNT and CDR2 is YYREEE in the germline V gene (reference sequence). This CDR3 has 13 residues. CDR3 DNA sequence: TGTGCCAGCAGCTTTATACAGCCCGGGGAGCTGTTTTTT. It yields the protein CASSFIQPGELFF.

The J gene is TRBJ1-2, the V gene TRBV6-5; D remains ambiguous. CDR3 length: 14 amino acids. Germline V CDR1 and CDR2: MNHEY, SVGAGI. Deletions cut 7 bases from V and 4 bases from J, with 16 bases between. The CDR3 sequence: CASNRIGEGYGYTF. The DNA of the CDR3 is TGTGCCAGCAATAGAATCGGGGAGGGCTATGGCTACACCTTC.

The sample holds one count of this clone. The chain couples TRBV27 to TRBJ1-6; TRBD1 might be the D (6 bases). Germline loops: CDR1 MNHEY, CDR2 SMNVEV (reference sequence). The V end lost 6 bases, the J end lost 5 bases, and 11 bases lay between the germline ends. The CDR3 extends over 14 amino acids. The CDR3: CASRFRDNNSPLHF. The DNA of the CDR3 is TGTGCCAGCAGGTTCCGGGACAATAATTCACCCCTCCACTTT.

The sample holds one count of this clone. The chain has TRBV4-2 and TRBJ2-7, with D tentatively TRBD1 (5 bases). Germline V CDR1 and CDR2: LGHNA, YNFKEQ. Between the trimmed V and J ends, which lost 1 base and 6 bases, there was a span of 7 bases. The CDR3 contains 12 residues. The CDR3 sequence: CASSQGGLEQYF. The CDR3 DNA is TGTGCCAGCAGCCAAGGGGGCCTCGAGCAGTACTTC.

This chain joins TRBV6-2 or TRBV6-3 and TRBJ1-2; the D gene is possibly TRBD1 (6 bases). CDR1 and CDR2 (germline): MNHEY, SVGEGT. V dropped 5 bases and J dropped 3 bases, with 13 bases sitting between them. CDR3 length: 14 amino acids. CDR3 residues: CASSRARGDYGYTF. CDR3 in DNA: TGTGCCAGCAGTCGAGCCAGGGGAGACTATGGCTACACCTTC.

The rearrangement joins TRBV7-9 to TRBJ2-7; TRBD1 matches 8 bases. CDR1 is SEHNR and CDR2 is FQNEAQ in the germline V gene (reference sequence). The length of the CDR3 is 14 residues. V lost 3 bases to trimming and J lost 5 bases; unmatched junction nucleotides: 6. The CDR3 DNA reads TGTGCCAGCAGCTTTTCGACAGGGGAGCACGAGCAGTACTTC. Translating gives CASSFSTGEHEQYF. Supplemented by reference TRBV7-9 and TRBJ2-7, the full variable domain reads DTGVSQNPRHKITKRGQNVTFRCDPISEHNRLYWYRQTLGQGPEFLTYFQNEAQLEKSRLLSDRFSAERPKGSFSTLEIQRTEQGDSAMYLCASSFSTGEHEQYFGPGTRLTVT.

The chain links TRBV5-4 to TRBJ1-6; 7 bases agree with TRBD1. CDR1 is SGHNT, CDR2 YYREEE, per germline (reference sequence). The CDR3 loop spans 16 amino acids. V dropped 0 bases and J dropped 6; count of bases not matched to a gene: 6. The CDR3 DNA is TGTGCCAGCAGCTTGGGAAGGGGGCGCGGTAATTCACCCCTCCACTTT. The encoded protein is CASSLGRGRGNSPLHF.

This clone was counted once. The chain recombines TRBV11-2 with TRBJ2-1, with TRBD2 matching over 8 bases. The CDR3 length is 16 residues. V gave up 2 bases and J gave up 3 bases; unmatched junction bases: 6. Germline V gene sequence: CDR1 SGHAT, CDR2 FQNNGV. The CDR3 DNA reads as TGTGCCAGCAGCTTACGGAGCGGGAGAATCTACAATGAGCAGTTCTTC. This gives the protein CASSLRSGRIYNEQFF. Based on the CDR3 plus reference TRBV11-2 and TRBJ2-1, the full variable domain is EAGVAQSPRYKIIEKRQSVAFWCNPISGHATLYWYQQILGQGPKLLIQFQNNGVVDDSQLPKDRFSAERLKGVDSTLKIQPAKLEDSAVYLCASSLRSGRIYNEQFFGPGTRLTVL.

The V call is TRBV6-2 or TRBV6-3, the J call TRBJ2-3, with TRBD2 identical over 10 bases. This CDR3 has 20 amino acids. CDR1 and CDR2 from the germline V gene are MNHEY and SVGEGT. Losses at the gene ends were 2 bases for V and 2 bases for J; bases not matched to a gene: 16. The CDR3, as DNA: TGTGCCAGCAGTTACGCTGGGCTAGCGGGGGATATTATCTCCACAGATACGCAGTATTTT. Amino acid sequence: CASSYAGLAGDIISTDTQYF.

The chain combines TRBV16 with TRBJ1-6; D gene unclear. V lost 0 bases and J lost 8, with 11 bases in between. Germline assignment: CDR1 KGHSY and CDR2 FQNENV. The CDR3 runs 15 residues. In DNA, the CDR3 is TGTGCCAGCAGCCAATCGGGAGGGTGGGATTCACCCCTCCACTTT. Its protein product is CASSQSGGWDSPLHF. The variable domain in full, with the rest retrieved from reference TRBV16 and TRBJ1-6, is GEEVAQTPKHLVRGEGQKAKLYCAPIKGHSYVFWYQQVLKNEFKFLISFQNENVFDETGMPKERFSAKCLPNSPCSLEIQATKLEDSAVYFCASSQSGGWDSPLHFGNGTRLTVT.

Concerning this clone: The junction differs from germline at one of its ends, possibly a read error. Other nucleotide sequences from this sample produce the same CDR3. The V gene is TRBV6-5, the J gene TRBJ1-1, with 7 bases lining up with TRBD1. The V gene's germline CDR1 is MNHEY and CDR2 SVGAGI. The CDR3 runs to 14 residues. DNA of the CDR3: TGTGCCAGTAGTTTCCAGACAGGGTTAACTGAAGCTTTCTTT. Residues: CASSFQTGLTEAFF.